The clone carrying this TCR beta chain was counted only a few times. Its target is not known. The data originate from a study of identical twins. Study-level results: For cord blood, abundant beta clonotypes had fewer insertions, unlike memory repertoires, which showed none.

The V gene's germline CDR1 is SQVTM and CDR2 ANQGSEA. V lost 3 bases, J lost 7 bases, and 15 bases lay in between. This CDR3 has 13 amino acids. A universal primer site arose from template switching, and cDNA bore unique molecular identifiers. MiXCR, applied by TCRdb to the 5' RACE reads, yields one record per CDR3 protein. The sample shows roughly 700,000 distinct CDR3 sequences, more than 6.5% of them seen only once. Each donor was a healthy Caucasian. The sample also formed part of further work on yellow fever vaccine responses in identical twins.

V usage is TRBV29-1 and J usage is TRBJ2-5; D is ambiguous. This clonotype was obtained from a woman aged 18-29 years in good health. Sequences were obtained from PBMCs. The CDR3 bases are TGCAGCGTTGATTTCAATAACGGTGGGACCCAGTACTTC. Translation: CSVDFNNGGTQYF.